A single sample gave rise to the 21 T cell receptor beta chains below, sequenced in a study of technical replicates of blood from a few donors. Repertoires were generated with immunoSEQ multiplex PCR, while TCRdb's copy carries only in-frame clones and drops some. The table records about 56,000 clones, 90% to 95% of them present only once. Sequencing was done on a sample of PBMCs. These TCRs come from a human donor in good health. Some clones in this sample may be carry-over from other donors' samples.

In DNA, the CDR3 is TGCGCCAGCAGCCAAGATTGGGGGGAGTACGAGCAGTACTTC. As protein: CASSQDWGEYEQYF. The V gene is TRBV4-3, the J gene TRBJ2-7, with a weak D call TRBD2 (6 bases). Germline V gene data show CDR1 as LGHNA and CDR2 as YSLEER. The CDR3 has 14 residues. Trimming removed 0 bases from V and 4 bases from J, with 10 bases in between.

As regards this clone: At the DNA level, this CDR3 is encoded by other sequences in the same sample as well. The chain recombines TRBV5-1 with TRBJ2-1, with TRBD1 as a possible D gene (5 bases). Trimming left V 0 bases short and J 2 bases short, with 9 bases between. This CDR3 is built from 15 residues. In germline, CDR1 is SGHRS, CDR2 YFSETQ. The CDR3 protein is CASSLVGETYNEQFF. The CDR3 DNA reads as TGCGCCAGCAGCTTGGTAGGGGAAACCTACAATGAGCAGTTCTTC. Drawing the rest from reference TRBV5-1 and TRBJ2-1, the complete variable domain is KAGVTQTPRYLIKTRGQQVTLSCSPISGHRSVSWYQQTPGQGLQFLFEYFSETQRNKGNFPGRFSGRQFSNSRSEMNVSTLELGDSALYLCASSLVGETYNEQFFGPGTRLTVL.

This clone was seen a handful of times. CDR3 nucleotides: TGTGCCAGCAGCGACTCCTCACCCACAGGGGGTATCTATGGCTACACCTTC. Residues: CASSDSSPTGGIYGYTF. This chain connects TRBV7-9 to TRBJ1-2, with 8 nucleotides matching TRBD1. The CDR3 length is 17 residues. Germline loops: CDR1 SEHNR, CDR2 FQNEAQ (reference sequence). The V segment lost 5 bases and the J segment 4 bases; nucleotides outside the gene matches: 15.

The chain carries TRBV18 and TRBJ1-3, with TRBD1 matching 7 bases. This CDR3 is built from 15 residues. J gave up 3 bases and V 5 bases, and 7 bases lay outside the gene matches. The germline gives CDR1 KGHSH, CDR2 LQKENI. The CDR3, as DNA: TGTGCCAGCTCAGGCACGACAGGGTTTGGAAACACCATATATTTT. It is translated as CASSGTTGFGNTIYF.

The chain joins TRBV10-3 to TRBJ2-5, with D possibly being TRBD2 (5 bases). Trimming left V 10 bases short and J 2 bases short, with 8 bases between. The CDR3 loop spans 11 amino acids. Per germline, CDR1 ENHRY and CDR2 SYGVKD. CDR3 protein: CATRTQETQYF. Here the CDR3 DNA reads TGTGCCACCAGGACTCAAGAGACCCAGTACTTC.

The V and J genes are TRBV7-3 and TRBJ2-3, with 8 bases aligning to TRBD2. The CDR3 is made up of 15 amino acids. Germline-derived CDR1 and CDR2 are SGHTA and FQGTGA. J gave up 0 bases and V 5 bases, and 4 bases lay outside the gene matches. This chain's CDR3 is CASSRSSGSTDTQYF. For the CDR3, the DNA is TGTGCCAGCAGCCGATCTAGCGGGAGCACAGATACGCAGTATTTT.

This clone is a singleton in its sample. This chain connects TRBV7-8 to TRBJ1-1; 8 nucleotides align to TRBD1. The CDR3 spans 15 residues. V lost 1 base, J lost 4 bases, and 5 bases stayed unmatched. CDR1 is SGHVS, CDR2 FQNEAQ, per germline. In DNA form, the CDR3 reads TGTGCCAGCAGCTTAGACCAGGGGGCTCGCACTGAAGCTTTCTTT. This encodes CASSLDQGARTEAFF. Full variable domain (outside the CDR3, taken from reference TRBV7-8 and TRBJ1-1): GAGVSQSPRYKVAKRGQDVALRCDPISGHVSLFWYQQALGQGPEFLTYFQNEAQLDKSGLPSDRFFAERPEGSVSTLKIQRTQQEDSAVYLCASSLDQGARTEAFFGQGTRLTVV.

Points on this clone: Compared with germline, one end of the junction differs, possibly owing to a read error. Other DNA sequences in the sample encode the same CDR3. The DNA of the CDR3 is TGTGCCAGCATAGGGGGATCCACAGGAAACACTGAAGCTTTTTTT. It yields the protein CASIGGSTGNTEAFF. The V and J genes are TRBV28 and TRBJ1-1; D is perhaps TRBD1 (6 bases). The CDR3 loop spans 15 amino acids. Looked up from germline, CDR1 is MDHEN and CDR2 is SYDVKM.

This clone came up once. This chain connects TRBV25-1 to TRBJ1-3, with 7 bases fitting TRBD1. This CDR3 spans 12 amino acids. In germline, CDR1 is MGHDK, CDR2 SYGVNS. J lost 3 bases, V lost 10 bases, and 3 bases had no gene match. The CDR3 spells CATGTDGNTIYF. Here the CDR3 DNA reads TGTGCCACCGGGACAGATGGAAACACCATATATTTT. Together with reference TRBV25-1 and TRBJ1-3, the CDR3 gives the full variable domain: EADIYQTPRYLVIGTGKKITLECSQTMGHDKMYWYQQDPGMELHLIHYSYGVNSTEKGDLSSESTVSRIRTEHFPLTLESARPSHTSQYLCATGTDGNTIYFGEGSWLTVV.

This clone was counted a few times. The chain links TRBV2 to TRBJ1-6; 12 positions match TRBD1. This CDR3 contains 14 residues. J was trimmed by 11 bases and V by 6 bases; bases with no gene match: 5. CDR1 is SNHLY and CDR2 is FYNNEI in the germline V gene. The CDR3 is CASSPGQGATPLHF. The CDR3 bases are TGTGCCAGCAGCCCGGGACAGGGGGCTACACCCCTCCACTTT.

Only a few counts were recorded for this clone. The J gene is TRBJ1-3, the V gene TRBV10-3; TRBD1 matches 8 bases. Germline values: CDR1 ENHRY, CDR2 SYGVKD. This CDR3 has 14 residues. V gave up 4 bases and J gave up 4 bases; unmatched junction bases: 3. The CDR3 is CAISVAGGGNTIYF. The CDR3 DNA sequence: TGTGCCATCAGTGTTGCAGGGGGCGGAAACACCATATATTTT.

The J gene is TRBJ1-2, the V gene TRBV6-5; weak D call: TRBD1 (5 bases). The germline CDR1 and CDR2 sequences are MNHEY and SVGAGI. Trimming cost V 2 bases and J 7 bases, with 17 bases left between them. This CDR3 has 15 residues. The CDR3 DNA is TGTGCCAGCAGTTACCGCGGGACCCAACTGCCTGGCTACACCTTC. This sequence encodes CASSYRGTQLPGYTF.

CDR3 DNA sequence: TGTGCCAGCAGTGAATCCCACAGGGCTGGGGCCAACGTCCTGACTTTC. Encoded protein: CASSESHRAGANVLTF. The chain combines TRBV25-1 with TRBJ2-6; possible D gene TRBD1, 6 bases. Trimming stripped 1 base from V and 2 bases from J, with 9 bases between. Germline V gene lookup returns CDR1 MGHDK and CDR2 SYGVNS. The CDR3 is 16 amino acids.

V usage is TRBV5-1 and J usage is TRBJ2-7; 11 bases are a match to TRBD2. Looked up from germline, CDR1 is SGHRS and CDR2 is YFSETQ. Trimming at V came to 5 bases and at J to 0 bases, leaving 13 bases not matched to a gene. CDR3 size: 18 residues. As DNA, the CDR3 is TGCGCCAGCAGGCCTGGCACTAGCGGGGGCCTCAGCTCCTACGAGCAGTACTTC. This codes for CASRPGTSGGLSSYEQYF.

V and J are TRBV7-3 and TRBJ2-1, with D perhaps matching TRBD2 (6 bases). Germline V gene sequence: CDR1 SGHTA, CDR2 FQGTGA. The V end lost 5 bases, the J end lost 2 bases, and 16 bases lay between the germline ends. CDR3 length: 16 amino acids. The CDR3 reads CASSLLTTRAYNEQFF. As DNA, the CDR3 is TGTGCCAGCAGCCTCCTGACGACTAGGGCCTACAATGAGCAGTTCTTC. The variable domain in full, with the rest retrieved from reference TRBV7-3 and TRBJ2-1, is GAGVSQTPSNKVTEKGKYVELRCDPISGHTALYWYRQSLGQGPEFLIYFQGTGAADDSGLPNDRFFAVRPEGSVSTLKIQRTERGDSAVYLCASSLLTTRAYNEQFFGPGTRLTVL.

This chain connects TRBV9 to TRBJ2-4, with D unclear. In germline, CDR1 is SGDLS, CDR2 YYNGEE. The length of the CDR3 is 15 residues. Trimming took 0 bases from V and 3 from J, leaving 10 bases between them. The CDR3 here is CASSVGLTDKNIQYF. CDR3 DNA sequence: TGTGCCAGCAGCGTAGGTCTCACAGACAAAAACATTCAGTACTTC.

The gene calls are TRBV19 and TRBJ2-1; 9 bases line up with TRBD2. J was trimmed by 8 bases and V by 8 bases; bases with no gene match: 10. Germline V lookup: CDR1 LNHDA, CDR2 SQIVND (reference sequence). The CDR3 sequence is 14 residues long. CDR3 residues: CASRYSGRVDEQFF. In nucleotides, the CDR3 is TGTGCCAGTCGGTATAGCGGGAGAGTCGATGAGCAGTTCTTC. The full variable domain, its missing parts supplied by reference TRBV19 and TRBJ2-1, is DGGITQSPKYLFRKEGQNVTLSCEQNLNHDAMYWYRQDPGQGLRLIYYSQIVNDFQKGDIAEGYSVSREKKESFPLTVTSAQKNPTAFYLCASRYSGRVDEQFFGPGTRLTVL.

The chain joins TRBV9 to TRBJ2-2; tentatively, D is TRBD1 (6 bases). Deletions cut 4 bases from V and 4 bases from J, with 14 bases between. Germline CDR1 SGDLS, CDR2 YYNGEE. This CDR3 has 15 amino acids. CDR3 in DNA: TGTGCCAGCAGCACTGACAGGAATCCCACCGGGGAGCTGTTTTTT. Its protein product is CASSTDRNPTGELFF.

This rearrangement joins TRBV4-3 to TRBJ2-1; 9 positions agree with TRBD2. From germline, CDR1 is LGHNA and CDR2 YSLEER. J was trimmed by 1 base and V by 4 bases; bases with no gene match: 5. The length of the CDR3 is 16 residues. The CDR3: CASSRHSGRSYNEQFF. CDR3 bases: TGCGCCAGCAGCCGTCACAGCGGGAGGTCCTACAATGAGCAGTTCTTC.

This chain links TRBV7-3 with TRBJ2-3; a possible D gene is TRBD2 (5 bases). Germline assignment: CDR1 SGHTA and CDR2 FQGTGA. This CDR3 is 14 amino acids long. Trimming left V 3 bases short and J 2 bases short, with 9 bases between. The DNA for the CDR3 is TGTGCCAGCAGCTTTAGCGTACCCACAGATACGCAGTATTTT. Translating it yields CASSFSVPTDTQYF.

The J gene is TRBJ2-3, the V gene TRBV7-2, with D perhaps matching TRBD2 (7 bases). The CDR3 contains 16 residues. CDR1 and CDR2 (germline): SGHTA, FQGNSA. The germline V and J ends were trimmed by 2 bases and 3 bases, with 15 bases remaining between them. The CDR3 DNA reads as TGTGCCAGCAGCTTATTGGGAGGGGGGGCGACAGATACGCAGTATTTT. It specifies CASSLLGGGATDTQYF.